This record covers a single TCR beta chain. Original analysis: Reference gene primers were amplified, and this amplification served to estimate nucleated cell counts. Clones were read by immunoSEQ multiplex PCR, and TCRdb kept only the in-frame ones, dropping some. Clone size and the V and J calls come from that table; the DNA yielded D and trimming. The table records about 23,000 clones, approximately 83% of them present only once. This record comes from a study of blood T cell repertoires in COVID-19. Study at large: The samples span acute and convalescent COVID-19 from the United States, Italy and Spain.

The ends were cut back, 6 bases at V and 2 bases at J, with 17 bases in the middle. The CDR3 is 15 residues long. Germline-derived CDR1 and CDR2 are MRHNA and SNTAGT. The chain links TRBV6-4 to TRBJ2-7; the D gene is possibly TRBD2 (7 bases). The source is a man aged 65-85 years with acute or convalescent COVID-19. Material: peripheral blood. CDR3 coding DNA: TGTGCCAGCAGGAGGGAGGGACAACTAACCTACGAGCAGTACTTC. Translated: CASRREGQLTYEQYF.